The present T cell receptor beta chain was sequenced within a study of OX40 agonist ivuxolimab in advanced cancers. Study as a whole: With ivuxolimab, an agonistic anti-OX40 (CD134) antibody, patients were treated.

As to this clone: Its antigen remains unidentified.

The repertoire was sequenced with immunoSEQ multiplex PCR; TCRdb's copy has only in-frame clones and lacks some. This table holds 12,000 to 15,000 clones, 77% found once. Study findings and constraints: Relative to CD4+, CD8+ T cells held more expanded clones on average.

With 4 bases clipped from V and 3 bases from J, the junction kept 9 bases outside the gene matches. Germline CDR1 SGHKS, CDR2 YYEKEE (reference sequence). The CDR3 is 15 residues long. The source of this sequence is an adult with an advanced solid tumor such as melanoma, head and neck, liver or kidney cancer. V usage is TRBV5-5 and J usage is TRBJ2-7; the match to TRBD2 covers 8 bases. Sequenced material: CD4+ or CD8+ T cells sorted from blood, taken in a trial of the OX40 agonist ivuxolimab. The CDR3 coding sequence is TGTGCCAGCAGCCCGGACGGGGGGGTCTACTACGAGCAGTACTTC. It translates to CASSPDGGVYYEQYF.